These 8 T cell receptor beta chains originate from one sample sequenced in a study of T cells after posttransplantation cyclophosphamide. This table comes from immunoSEQ multiplex PCR, and its TCRdb copy is limited to in-frame clones, with some not included. The sample contains fewer than 40,000 clones, none occurring once; approximately 4.5% lies in the top ten. Sequencing was carried out using PBMCs. These receptors were collected from a woman aged 45 to 65 in good health and a related stem cell transplant donor.

This clone has at least ten counts. CDR3 sequence reads: CAISASTGSSGNTIYF. The CDR3 DNA follows: TGTGCCATCAGTGCCTCGACAGGGAGCTCTGGAAACACCATATATTTT. This sequence joins TRBV10-3 and TRBJ1-3; 7 bases line up with TRBD1. The germline V gene encodes CDR1 ENHRY and CDR2 SYGVKD. Unmatched junction bases numbered 6, after V lost 4 bases and J lost 0 bases. The CDR3 covers 16 residues.

This clone was recorded at least ten times. The genes are TRBV5-6 and TRBJ2-7; D is perhaps TRBD2 (5 bases). Germline V lookup: CDR1 SGHDT, CDR2 YYEEEE. The CDR3 has 13 amino acids. The V end lost 2 bases, the J end lost 2 bases, and 8 bases lay between the germline ends. The DNA of the CDR3 is TGTGCCAGCAGCTTCGGGGATACCTACGAGCAGTACTTC. Its protein is CASSFGDTYEQYF.

Many counts were recorded for this clone. The chain uses TRBV7-8 and TRBJ2-3, with TRBD2 matching 13 bases. CDR1 is SGHVS, CDR2 FQNEAQ, per germline. The ends lost 3 bases at V and 0 bases at J; junction bases unmatched: 12. The CDR3 consists of 20 residues. The CDR3 DNA is TGTGCCAGCAGCTTCCAGGACGGACTAGCGGGGGCCTCTAGCACAGATACGCAGTATTTT. Translation: CASSFQDGLAGASSTDTQYF.

This clone was observed many times. The CDR3 here is CASSPPGLAGGSGELFF. The CDR3 DNA is TGTGCCAGCAGCCCACCCGGACTAGCGGGGGGGTCCGGGGAGCTGTTTTTT. V and J are TRBV7-2 and TRBJ2-2; TRBD2 matches at 15 bases. J lost 6 bases, V lost 5 bases, and 7 bases had no gene match. Germline values: CDR1 SGHTA, CDR2 FQGNSA. This CDR3 spans 17 amino acids. Using reference TRBV7-2 and TRBJ2-2 for the parts outside the CDR3, the full variable domain is GAGVSQSPSNKVTEKGKDVELRCDPISGHTALYWYRQSLGQGLEFLIYFQGNSAPDKSGLPSDRFSAERTGGSVSTLTIQRTQQEDSAVYLCASSPPGLAGGSGELFFGEGSRLTVL.

Many counts were recorded for this clone. This chain's CDR3 is CASSFDRDTEAFF. As DNA, the CDR3 is TGTGCCAGCAGTTTTGACAGGGACACTGAAGCTTTCTTT. The V gene is TRBV5-4, the J gene TRBJ1-1, with TRBD1 matching 7 bases. CDR3 length: 13 residues. Germline V gene sequence: CDR1 SGHNT, CDR2 YYREEE (reference sequence). V lost 5 bases, J lost 3 bases, and 4 bases stayed unmatched.

This clone occurred many times. This chain connects TRBV28 to TRBJ1-6; 8 bases agree with TRBD1. The CDR3 loop spans 14 amino acids. Germline loops: CDR1 MDHEN, CDR2 SYDVKM. V lost 6 bases, J lost 8 bases, and 6 bases stayed unmatched. The CDR3 is CASRRTGRDSPLHF. In DNA form, the CDR3 reads TGTGCCAGCAGGCGGACAGGGCGGGATTCACCCCTCCACTTT.

The table lists this clone with many counts. The CDR3 nucleotides read TGTGCCAATGGAGGGAATGGGTGGTGGGCTTTCTTT. This gives the protein CANGGNGWWAFF. V gene TRBV10-3 combines with J gene TRBJ1-1; D is uncertain. Germline lookup yields CDR1 ENHRY and CDR2 SYGVKD. The length of the CDR3 is 12 residues. V dropped 10 bases and J dropped 11 bases, with 20 bases sitting between them.

This clone was counted at least ten times. The J gene is TRBJ2-7, the V gene TRBV6-6; D is possibly TRBD2 (6 bases). CDR1 and CDR2 (germline): MNHNY, SVGAGI (reference sequence). Between the trimmed V and J ends, which lost 5 bases and 5 bases, there was a span of 10 bases. This CDR3 is 12 amino acids long. Written as DNA, the CDR3 is TGTGCCAGCAGTCCAGGGAGGAACGAGCAGTACTTC. Protein: CASSPGRNEQYF.